The T cell receptor beta chain described here comes from a study of blood T cells in healthy people across ages. Germline values: CDR1 SGHTA, CDR2 FQGNSA. J was trimmed by 8 bases and V by 5 bases; bases with no gene match: 11. The CDR3 has 15 residues. Whole-study findings and limits: Long-lived donors exceeded aged donors in naive CD4+ cells and diversity. The fall in TCR beta diversity per million T cells was roughly linear with age.

This clonotype has just a few counts. Antigen: not known. PCR was performed a second time for about 6 to 12 cycles using a sample-barcoded 5' primer and a J-beta primer mix. MiXCR, applied by TCRdb to the 5' RACE reads, yields one record per CDR3 protein. Here the sample spans about 680,000 distinct CDR3 sequences, around 49% being singletons. This TCR derives from a woman in her sixties in good health. Specimen: blood. The chain combines TRBV7-2 with TRBJ2-3; 9 bases are shared with TRBD2. The CDR3 loop is CASSPIAGVELTQYF. The CDR3 DNA is TGTGCCAGCAGCCCAATAGCGGGAGTGGAACTTACGCAGTATTTT. Based on the CDR3 plus reference TRBV7-2 and TRBJ2-3, the full variable domain is GAGVSQSPSNKVTEKGKDVELRCDPISGHTALYWYRQSLGQGLEFLIYFQGNSAPDKSGLPSDRFSAERTGGSVSTLTIQRTQQEDSAVYLCASSPIAGVELTQYFGPGTRLTVL.